This TCR beta chain was captured by sequencing in a study of Ad26.COV2.S vaccination and SARS-CoV-2 variants. General study points: Comparable non-spike TCR breadth was observed in vaccine and placebo recipients. Relative to placebo recipients, vaccine recipients exhibited elevated spike-specific TCR breadth.

In regard to this clone: The antigen is undetermined.

Treatment given: some 19 received Ad26.COV2.S at low or high dose, single or two shots; several received placebo; per-sample allocation not given. After the first vaccine or placebo injection, samples were drawn on day 63. Measured with immunoSEQ multiplex PCR; TCRdb has only the in-frame clones, and not every one. The sample gives about 350,000 clones, 85% to 90% of which show up once; approximately 4.5% is in the top ten. The CDR3 length is 14 residues. The V end was cut by 0 bases, the J end by 4 bases, with 9 bases between. Germline assignment: CDR1 LGHDT and CDR2 YNNKEL (reference sequence). The J gene is TRBJ1-1, the V gene TRBV3-1 (or the pseudogene TRBV3-2); D unclear. The TCR was taken from a person between 18 and 65 years old who received the Ad26.COV2.S COVID-19 vaccine or a placebo. The sample in question was peripheral blood, obtained in a trial of Ad26.COV2.S vaccine versus placebo. The CDR3: CASSQDPGSTEAFF. The CDR3 DNA is TGTGCCAGCAGCCAAGACCCGGGTAGCACTGAAGCTTTCTTT.